This TCR beta chain was identified during a study of T cell clonotyping in hematopoietic cell transplantation. Clones were read by immunoSEQ multiplex PCR, and TCRdb kept only the in-frame ones, dropping some. The data show nearly 9,500 clones, around 97% seen once. Study results and limitations: Graft donor and pretransplant recipient Inverse Simpson Index values predicted broader posttransplant TCR diversity. Recipient TCR diversity dropped after transplant; expanded clonotypes rose from day 30 to 180.

Worth noting for this clone: What it binds is not known.

Recipient blood drawn about 28 days pretransplant and days 30, 100, 180 after. The germline gives CDR1 SGHRS, CDR2 YFSETQ. Trimming cost V 5 bases and J 0 bases, with 20 bases left between them. The CDR3 sequence is 17 residues long. This rearrangement joins TRBV5-1 to TRBJ1-1, with D tentatively TRBD1 (5 bases). The source is a male patient between 60 and 69 years old who had an allogeneic stem cell transplant from a related donor, so the T cells may come from the graft donor. Some clones in this sample may be carry-over from other donors' samples. The material sequenced was peripheral blood mononuclear cells, taken 100 days after allogeneic stem cell transplant. This CDR3 reads CASRSRGGDSMNTEAFF. The DNA for the CDR3 is TGCGCCAGCAGAAGCCGGGGGGGGGACTCAATGAACACTGAAGCTTTCTTT.